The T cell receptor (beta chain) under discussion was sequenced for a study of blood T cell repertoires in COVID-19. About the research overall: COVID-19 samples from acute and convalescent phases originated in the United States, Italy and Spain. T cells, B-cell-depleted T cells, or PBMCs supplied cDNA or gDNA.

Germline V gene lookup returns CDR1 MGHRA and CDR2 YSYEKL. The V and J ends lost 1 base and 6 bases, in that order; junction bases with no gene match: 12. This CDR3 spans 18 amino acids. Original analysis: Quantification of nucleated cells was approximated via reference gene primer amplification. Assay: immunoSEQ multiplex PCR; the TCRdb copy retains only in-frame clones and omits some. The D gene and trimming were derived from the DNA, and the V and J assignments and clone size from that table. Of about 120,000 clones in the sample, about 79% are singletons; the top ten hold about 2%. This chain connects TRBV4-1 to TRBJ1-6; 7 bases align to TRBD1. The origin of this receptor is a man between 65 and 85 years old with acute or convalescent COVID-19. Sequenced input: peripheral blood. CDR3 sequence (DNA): TGCGCCAGCAGCCAAGTAGTCCATGACAGGGTAGTTAATTCACCCCTCCACTTT. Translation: CASSQVVHDRVVNSPLHF.